This TCR beta chain is from a study of blood T cell repertoires in COVID-19. Study overall: PBMCs, B-cell-depleted T cells, or T cells provided the cDNA or gDNA that made up the material.

Source study methods: It was from reference gene primer amplification that nucleated cell counts were estimated. The repertoire was sequenced with immunoSEQ multiplex PCR; TCRdb's copy has only in-frame clones and lacks some. V and J calls and clone size come straight from that table; D and trimming were deduced from the DNA. The sample includes approximately 170,000 clones, approximately 91% of them seen just once. The table lists this clone with a count of one. Sequencing was carried out using peripheral blood. This sequence originates from a man aged 18 to 30 with COVID-19, enrolled during active disease.

Here the CDR3 reads CASSPGQGDYGYTF. The CDR3 DNA reads TGTGCCAGCTCACCAGGACAGGGGGACTATGGCTACACCTTC. The chain couples TRBV18 to TRBJ1-2; 10 bases align to TRBD1. Germline trimming cut 2 bases from V and 3 bases from J; bases unmatched to any gene: 0. The CDR3 is 14 residues long. Germline V gives CDR1 KGHSH, CDR2 LQKENI.